This T cell receptor (beta chain) was captured by sequencing in a study of Graves' ophthalmopathy and Graves' hyperthyroidism. Germline CDR1 reads GTSNPN; CDR2 reads SVGIG (reference sequence). V was clipped by 4 bases and J by 8 bases, with 20 bases between them. The CDR3 runs 14 residues. This clonotype showed up many times. Its specificity is not known. Study results and caveats: In blood appeared most of the expanded thyroid clonotypes whose frequency exceeded 0.001.

The study amplified TCR beta CDR3 regions using RNA transcripts. After a first-round RT-PCR with HTBI primers, a second-round multiplex PCR was run. TCRdb independently ran MiXCR on the multiplex PCR reads; one entry per CDR3 protein. In the table there are about 400,000 distinct CDR3 sequences, around a fifth of which are singletons. The stable label applied to hyperthyroidism with no ophthalmopathy within 18 months of follow-up. Other autoimmune diseases, uncontrolled infections, pregnancy or lactation excluded patients from enrollment. The PBMC fraction was derived from 9 to 10 ml of fresh peripheral blood.

The receptor comes from a woman aged 18-29 years with stable Graves' hyperthyroidism. The rearrangement uses TRBV30 and TRBJ1-2; maybe TRBD1 (6 bases). The sample was peripheral blood. CDR3 DNA: TGTGCCTGGAACTCCTGGGGGGCAGCGGAGGGCTACACCTTC. This gives the protein CAWNSWGAAEGYTF.